This T cell receptor (beta chain) was documented in a study of blood T cells in healthy people across ages. Trimming stripped 5 bases from V and 4 bases from J, with 8 bases between. The CDR3 extends over 12 amino acids. Germline CDR1 reads SEHNR; CDR2 reads FQNEAQ (reference sequence). Donation came from healthy Caucasian individuals in Russia who were aged roughly 6 to 95. A minimum of 7 million PBMCs was isolated per sample. Primers used in a second PCR of roughly 6 to 11 cycles were a sample-barcoded 5' primer and a J-beta primer mix. TCRdb reprocessed the 5' RACE reads with MiXCR, giving one entry per CDR3 protein. The sample has hundreds of thousands of distinct CDR3 sequences; 40% to 50% are singletons.

This receptor was obtained from a man in his 60s in good health. This chain links TRBV7-9 with TRBJ1-2; D is undetermined. What was sequenced was blood. The CDR3 is CASSPLAYGYTF. CDR3 bases: TGTGCCAGCAGCCCCCTGGCCTATGGCTACACCTTC.